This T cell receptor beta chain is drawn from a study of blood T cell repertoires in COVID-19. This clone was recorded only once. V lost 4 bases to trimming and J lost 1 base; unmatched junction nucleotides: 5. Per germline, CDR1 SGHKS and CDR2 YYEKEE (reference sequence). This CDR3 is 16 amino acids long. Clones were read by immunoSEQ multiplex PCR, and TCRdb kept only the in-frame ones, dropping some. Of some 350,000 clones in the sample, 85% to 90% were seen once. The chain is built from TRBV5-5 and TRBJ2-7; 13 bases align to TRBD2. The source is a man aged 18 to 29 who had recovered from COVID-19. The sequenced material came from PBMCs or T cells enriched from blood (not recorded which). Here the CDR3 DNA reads TGTGCCAGCAGCCAGACTAGCGGGAGGTGGTCCTACGAGCAGTACTTC. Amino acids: CASSQTSGRWSYEQYF.